Included here is one TCR beta chain sequence, with context. Its target is not known. This entry belongs to a study of T cell responses to AZD1222 COVID-19 vaccine. Study-wide results and limits: Repertoire collection took place solely once the T cell response had peaked.

The CDR3 is 15 residues long. V lost 1 base to trimming and J lost 7 bases; unmatched junction nucleotides: 2. CDR1 is SGHTA and CDR2 is FQGNSA in the germline V gene. This table comes from immunoSEQ multiplex PCR, and its TCRdb copy is limited to in-frame clones, with some not included. This sample has some 140,000 clones, with approximately 91% found just once. The clonotype comes from an adult who received the AZD1222 COVID-19 vaccine. This rearrangement joins TRBV7-2 to TRBJ2-1, with TRBD2 matching over 12 bases. Specimen: peripheral blood, collected 28 days after the second AZD1222 dose. The CDR3 DNA sequence: TGTGCCAGCAGCTTAGAGCTAGCGGGAGGGAATGAGCAGTTCTTC. Translating it yields CASSLELAGGNEQFF.